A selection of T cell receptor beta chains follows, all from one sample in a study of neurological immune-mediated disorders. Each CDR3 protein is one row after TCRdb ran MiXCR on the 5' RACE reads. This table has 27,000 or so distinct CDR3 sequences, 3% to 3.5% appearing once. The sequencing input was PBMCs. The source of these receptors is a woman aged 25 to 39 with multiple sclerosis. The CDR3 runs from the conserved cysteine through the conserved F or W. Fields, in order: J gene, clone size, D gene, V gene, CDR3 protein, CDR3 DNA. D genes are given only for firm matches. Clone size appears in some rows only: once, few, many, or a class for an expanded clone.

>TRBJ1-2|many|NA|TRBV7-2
CASSRMDAGSYGYTF
TGTGCCAGCAGCCGGATGGACGCTGGATCATATGGCTACACCTTC
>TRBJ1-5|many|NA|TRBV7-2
CASSLGGIYSNQPQNF
TGTGCCAGCAGCTTAGGGGGGATTTATAGCAATCAGCCCCAGAATTTT
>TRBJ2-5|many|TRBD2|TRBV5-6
CASSYRTSGKETQYF
TGTGCCAGCAGCTACCGGACTAGCGGCAAAGAGACCCAGTACTTC
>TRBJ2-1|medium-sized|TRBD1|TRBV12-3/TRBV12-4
CASVYRGPYNEQFF
TGTGCCAGCGTGTACAGGGGACCCTACAATGAGCAGTTCTTC
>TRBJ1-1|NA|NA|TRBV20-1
CSAVTHGRMNTEAFF
TGCAGTGCTGTCACCCATGGGCGGATGAACACTGAAGCTTTCTTT
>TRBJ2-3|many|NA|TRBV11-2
CASSFYEGRDTQYF
TGTGCCAGCAGCTTCTACGAAGGGCGGGATACGCAGTATTTT
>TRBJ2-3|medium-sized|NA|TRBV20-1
CSGFRPRGATRSDTQYF
TGCAGTGGATTTCGACCGCGGGGAGCCACCCGTTCGGATACGCAGTATTTT
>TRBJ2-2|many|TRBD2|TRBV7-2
CASSPIAGGTGELFF
TGTGCCAGCAGCCCGATAGCGGGAGGAACCGGGGAGCTGTTTTTT
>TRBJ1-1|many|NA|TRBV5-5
CASSLRAENTEAFF
TGTGCCAGCAGCTTAAGGGCGGAGAACACTGAAGCTTTCTTT
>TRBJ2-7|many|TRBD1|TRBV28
CASSRAGGSGIYEQYF
TGTGCCAGCAGTCGCGCAGGGGGCTCGGGAATCTACGAGCAGTACTTC
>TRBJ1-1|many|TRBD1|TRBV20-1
CSATGTGRLNTEAFF
TGCAGTGCTACCGGGACAGGGAGGTTGAACACTGAAGCTTTCTTT
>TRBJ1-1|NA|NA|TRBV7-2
CASSWDGGTAAFF
TGTGCCAGCAGCTGGGACGGGGGAACTGCAGCTTTCTTT
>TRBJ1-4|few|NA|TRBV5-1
CASSLGDGNEKLFF
TGCGCCAGCAGCTTGGGGGACGGTAATGAAAAACTGTTTTTT
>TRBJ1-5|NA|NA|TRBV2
CASRPQGSQPQHF
TGTGCCAGCAGACCACAGGGCAGTCAGCCCCAGCATTTT
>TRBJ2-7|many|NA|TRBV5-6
CASSGRAGAFYEQYF
TGTGCCAGCAGCGGACGGGCGGGGGCCTTTTACGAGCAGTACTTC
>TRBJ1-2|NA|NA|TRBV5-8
CASSRGEFNYGYTF
TGTGCCAGCAGCCGAGGGGAGTTTAACTATGGCTACACCTTC
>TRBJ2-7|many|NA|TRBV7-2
CASSPGGGGTYEQYF
TGTGCCAGCAGCCCGGGCGGTGGAGGGACCTACGAGCAGTACTTC
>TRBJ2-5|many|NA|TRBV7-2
CASSPQGGGETQYF
TGTGCCAGCAGCCCCCAGGGAGGCGGAGAGACCCAGTACTTC
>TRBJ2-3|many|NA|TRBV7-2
CASSSYADTQYF
TGTGCCAGCAGCTCCTACGCAGATACGCAGTATTTT
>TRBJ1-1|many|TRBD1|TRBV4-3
CASSQVGQGNTEAFF
TGCGCCAGCAGCCAAGTTGGACAGGGGAACACTGAAGCTTTCTTT
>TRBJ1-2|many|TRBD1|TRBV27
CASSFRDSSGYTF
TGTGCCAGCAGTTTTAGGGACAGCTCTGGCTACACCTTC
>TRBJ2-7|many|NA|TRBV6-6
CASSYSKRMIYEQYF
TGTGCCAGCAGTTACTCTAAGCGGATGATCTACGAGCAGTACTTC
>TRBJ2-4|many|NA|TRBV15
CATSRARQEGNIQYF
TGTGCCACCAGCAGAGCTCGACAGGAAGGAAACATTCAGTACTTC
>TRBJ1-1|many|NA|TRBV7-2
CASSEGRTEAFF
TGTGCCAGCAGCGAGGGTAGGACTGAAGCTTTCTTT
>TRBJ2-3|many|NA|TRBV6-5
CASGGGISTDTQYF
TGTGCCAGCGGGGGTGGGATTAGCACAGATACGCAGTATTTT
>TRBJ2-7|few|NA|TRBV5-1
CASSFLGGDYEQYF
TGCGCCAGCAGCTTCCTGGGGGGAGACTACGAGCAGTACTTC
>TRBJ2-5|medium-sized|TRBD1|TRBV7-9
CASSFRTGGTQETQYF
TGTGCCAGCAGCTTTCGGACAGGGGGGACCCAAGAGACCCAGTACTTC
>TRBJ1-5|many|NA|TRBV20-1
CSARIGGVGNQPQHF
TGCAGTGCTAGAATCGGGGGGGTTGGTAATCAGCCCCAGCATTTT
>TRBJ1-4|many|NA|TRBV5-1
CASSPSWGYNEKLFF
TGCGCCAGCAGCCCCAGTTGGGGGTATAATGAAAAACTGTTTTTT
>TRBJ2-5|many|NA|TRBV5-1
CASSLAGRVETQYF
TGCGCCAGCAGCTTGGCCGGTAGAGTTGAGACCCAGTACTTC
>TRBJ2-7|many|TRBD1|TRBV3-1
CASSPYDRGTYEQYF
TGTGCCAGCAGCCCTTATGACAGGGGTACCTACGAGCAGTACTTC
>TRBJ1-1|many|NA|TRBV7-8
CASSFKITEAFF
TGTGCCAGCAGCTTTAAAATAACTGAAGCTTTCTTT
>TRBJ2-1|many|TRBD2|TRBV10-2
CASSLVRLAGNDEQFF
TGCGCCAGCAGCCTAGTAAGACTAGCGGGGAACGATGAGCAGTTCTTC
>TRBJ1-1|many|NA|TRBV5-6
CASNTAGGWWTEAFF
TGTGCCAGCAACACCGCCGGGGGATGGTGGACTGAAGCTTTCTTT
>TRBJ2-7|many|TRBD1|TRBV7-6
CASSPGTGSYEQYF
TGTGCCAGCAGCCCCGGGACAGGGTCCTACGAGCAGTACTTC
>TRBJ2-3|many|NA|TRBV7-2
CASSPRKFTDTQYF
TGTGCCAGCAGCCCCCGGAAATTCACAGATACGCAGTATTTT
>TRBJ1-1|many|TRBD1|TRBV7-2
CASRTYRGNTEAFF
TGTGCCAGCAGGACTTACAGGGGGAACACTGAAGCTTTCTTT
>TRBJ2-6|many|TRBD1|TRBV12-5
CASGLMGQPWGANVLTF
TGTGCTAGTGGTTTGATGGGACAGCCCTGGGGGGCCAACGTCCTGACTTTC
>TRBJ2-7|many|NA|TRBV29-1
CSVSPTRDNEQYF
TGCAGCGTCTCTCCGACGAGGGATAACGAGCAGTACTTC
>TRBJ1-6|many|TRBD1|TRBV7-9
CASSGQGPSPLNF
TGTGCCAGCTCCGGACAGGGACCGTCACCCCTCAACTTT
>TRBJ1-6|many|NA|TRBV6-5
CASSYSNQNSPLHF
TGTGCCAGCAGTTACTCGAATCAGAATTCACCCCTCCACTTT
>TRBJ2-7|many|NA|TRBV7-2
CASSSYRDPSYEQYF
TGTGCCAGCAGCTCATACCGGGACCCAAGTTACGAGCAGTACTTC
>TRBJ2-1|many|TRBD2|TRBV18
CASSSRTSVGHNEQFF
TGTGCCAGCTCATCAAGGACTAGCGTGGGACACAATGAGCAGTTCTTC
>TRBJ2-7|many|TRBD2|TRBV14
CASSHVGTRANYEQYF
TGTGCCAGCAGCCACGTCGGGACTAGAGCAAACTACGAGCAGTACTTC
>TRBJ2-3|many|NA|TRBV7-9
CASSLGSGTQYF
TGTGCCAGCAGCTTAGGGTCCGGTACGCAGTATTTT
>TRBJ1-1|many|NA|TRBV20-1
CSASDSYNTEAFF
TGCAGTGCTAGCGACAGTTATAACACTGAAGCTTTCTTT
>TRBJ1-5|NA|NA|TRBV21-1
CASSKVGGGNQPQNF
NA
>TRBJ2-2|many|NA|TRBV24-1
CATSDVVGINTGELFF
TGTGCCACCAGTGACGTCGTGGGGATCAACACCGGGGAGCTGTTTTTT
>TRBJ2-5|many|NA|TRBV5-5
CASSLGGQETQYF
TGTGCCAGCAGCTTAGGTGGCCAAGAGACCCAGTACTTC
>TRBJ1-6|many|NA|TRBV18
CASADAVRNNSPLHF
TGTGCCAGCGCCGACGCGGTCAGAAATAATTCACCCCTCCACTTT
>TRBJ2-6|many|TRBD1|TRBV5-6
CASRNRGQGANVLTF
TGTGCCAGCAGAAACAGGGGGCAAGGGGCCAACGTCCTGACTTTC
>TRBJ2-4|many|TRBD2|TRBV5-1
CASSLAIASGSIQYF
TGCGCCAGCAGCTTGGCCATTGCTAGCGGGAGCATTCAGTACTTC
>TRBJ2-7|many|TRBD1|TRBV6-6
CASSSPDRGLNEQYF
TGTGCCAGCAGTTCCCCCGACAGGGGGCTGAACGAGCAGTACTTC
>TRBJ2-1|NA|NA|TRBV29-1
CSVSRTPLYNEQFF
TGCAGCGTTTCCCGGACACCCCTATACAATGAGCAGTTCTTC
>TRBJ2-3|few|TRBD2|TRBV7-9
CASSIRGGEDTQYF
TGTGCCAGCAGCATCCGGGGGGGAGAGGATACGCAGTATTTT
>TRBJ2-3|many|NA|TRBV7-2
CASSLGPPGTDTQYF
TGTGCCAGCAGCTTAGGCCCCCCCGGCACAGATACGCAGTATTTT
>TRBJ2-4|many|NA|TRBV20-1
CSAPGTPKNIQYF
TGCAGTGCTCCCGGGACACCCAAAAACATTCAGTACTTC
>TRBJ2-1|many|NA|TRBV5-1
CASSLGASRTNEQFF
TGCGCCAGCAGCTTGGGGGCTAGCAGAACCAATGAGCAGTTCTTC
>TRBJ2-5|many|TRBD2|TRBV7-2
CASSKLSGGAGETQYF
TGTGCCAGCAGCAAACTTAGCGGGGGGGCCGGGGAGACCCAGTACTTC
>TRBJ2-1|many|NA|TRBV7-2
CASSLAVSNAYNEQFF
TGTGCCAGCAGCTTAGCCGTCTCCAACGCCTACAATGAGCAGTTCTTC